The text below deals with one T cell receptor (beta chain). It lacks a known antigen. No much larger clone exists at a distance of one base, and base qualities are not known. At the junction V is shortened by 4 bases and J by 1 base, with 28 bases in between. From a lookup of the germline V gene (reference sequence), CDR1 and CDR2 are LNHNV and YYDKDF. Reading from cysteine to phenylalanine, the CDR3 counts 20 amino acids. Of all the DNA, just the CDR3 is kept, 60 bases in frame from base 1. The record originates from a study of control samples from healthy donors and cancer patients (TCRdb year 2020). The library was produced with the immunoSEQ multiplex PCR assay. TCRdb took over this immuneACCESS table, retaining in-frame rearrangements with V and J assigned. Such tables are incomplete; in checked studies, under half of the missing clones stem from an unresolved V gene, and the remainder is unexplained. This sample has tens of thousands of clones in its table, and less than 90% of those were observed once. The top ten clonotypes cover 4% of the sample.

This sequence originates from a woman aged 50 to 60 in good health. The sequenced sample was blood. This chain joins TRBV15 to TRBJ1-1; TRBD1 is possibly the D segment (6 matching bases). The encoded CDR3 is CATSKVGLRDTGYTNTEAFF. The base sequence is TGTGCCACCAGCAAAGTGGGCCTCCGGGACACGGGCTACACGAACACTGAAGCTTTCTTT.